This T cell receptor (beta chain) was obtained from a study of blood T cell repertoires in COVID-19. This table comes from immunoSEQ multiplex PCR, and its TCRdb copy is limited to in-frame clones, with some not included. The profile shows around 420,000 clones, roughly 88% of them singletons. With 2 bases removed from V and 2 bases from J, the gap between germline ends came to 12 bases. Germline values: CDR1 SGHNT, CDR2 YENEEA. The CDR3 spans 15 residues. This clonotype was obtained from a woman aged 40 to 50 with acute COVID-19. Sequencing used PBMCs or T cells enriched from blood (not recorded which). This chain joins TRBV11-3 and TRBJ2-5; a weak D match, TRBD1 (6 bases). The chain's CDR3 is CASSLTGNLQETQYF. The CDR3 bases are TGTGCCAGCAGCTTAACAGGGAACCTACAAGAGACCCAGTACTTC.